The T cell receptor (beta chain) under discussion was sequenced for a study of blood T cell repertoires in COVID-19. About the research overall: The study drew acute and convalescent COVID-19 samples from the United States, Italy and Spain. T cells, B-cell-depleted T cells, or PBMCs supplied cDNA or gDNA.

CDR1 and CDR2 from the germline V gene are SGHDT and YYEEEE. The CDR3 spans 13 residues. V shed 4 bases and J shed 10 bases, with 14 bases lying between them. Sequencing was performed with immunoSEQ multiplex PCR; in TCRdb, only in-frame clones are kept and a portion is missing. The sample holds approximately 410,000 clones, around 86% seen once. The sample taken for sequencing was peripheral blood. The TCR comes from a woman between 25 and 40 years old with active or convalescent COVID-19. The V and J genes are TRBV5-6 and TRBJ2-2; perhaps TRBD2 as D (6 bases). As DNA, the CDR3 is TGTGCCAGCAGCAAGACCGCGGGGTCGGAGCTGTTTTTT. Translation gives CASSKTAGSELFF. The whole variable domain, remainder taken from reference TRBV5-6 and TRBJ2-2, is DAGVTQSPTHLIKTRGQQVTLRCSPKSGHDTVSWYQQALGQGPQFIFQYYEEEERQRGNFPDRFSGHQFPNYSSELNVNALLLGDSALYLCASSKTAGSELFFGEGSRLTVL.